The T cell receptor beta chain described here comes from a study of molecular identifiers for immune sequencing clone quantification. Notes on this clonotype: One base away lies a much larger clone, so this may be a sequencing read error.

A single record per CDR3 protein comes from TCRdb applying MiXCR to the PCR reads. The table lists 300,000 to 400,000 distinct CDR3 sequences, about 22% of them singletons. This CDR3 contains 13 residues. Germline CDR1 reads MDHEN; CDR2 reads SYDVKM. This TCR derives from a human donor in good health. Some libraries in this study had Jurkat cell RNA spiked in. Sequences were obtained from naive CD8+ T cells from blood, with Jurkat cell RNA spiked in. Subset: FACS-sorted CD8+CD4-CCR7+CD45RA+ naive T cells. The V and J genes are TRBV28 and TRBJ1-2; possible D gene TRBD1, 6 bases. CDR3 protein: CVSNPLGGAGYTF. Written as DNA, the CDR3 is TGTGTCAGCAACCCCCTGGGGGGGGCGGGCTACACCTTC.